A single sample gave rise to the 32 T cell receptor beta chains below, sequenced in a study of siplizumab effects on memory and regulatory T cells. Method: immunoSEQ multiplex PCR; TCRdb's copy keeps in-frame clones and lacks some. The repertoire holds roughly 100,000 clones, with 90% to 95% as singletons. The source material was CD4+ T cells sorted from blood. These TCRs come from a human donor in good health.

This chain connects TRBV9 to TRBJ2-3; a possible D gene is TRBD1 (6 bases). CDR3 length: 13 amino acids. The V end lost 3 bases, the J end lost 2 bases, and 7 bases lay between the germline ends. Germline values: CDR1 SGDLS, CDR2 YYNGEE. CDR3 bases: TGTGCCAGCAGCGGGACAGTCACAGATACGCAGTATTTT. Residues: CASSGTVTDTQYF. Full variable domain (missing parts from reference TRBV9 and TRBJ2-3): DSGVTQTPKHLITATGQRVTLRCSPRSGDLSVYWYQQSLDQGLQFLIQYYNGEERAKGNILERFSAQQFPDLHSELNLSSLELGDSALYFCASSGTVTDTQYFGPGTRLTVL.

In its sample, this clone was seen once. The chain carries TRBV7-3 and TRBJ2-1, with 11 bases aligning to TRBD2. CDR1 is SGHTA and CDR2 is FQGTGA in the germline V gene. Trimming removed 2 bases from V and 9 bases from J; junction bases left unmatched: 0. The CDR3 extends over 13 amino acids. CDR3 bases: TGTGCCAGCAGCTTAGGGACTAGCGGTGAGCAGTTCTTC. Translating gives CASSLGTSGEQFF.

V and J are TRBV9 and TRBJ2-2; perhaps TRBD2 as D (5 bases). The germline CDR1 and CDR2 sequences are SGDLS and YYNGEE. V was shortened by 3 bases and J by 0 bases, with 12 bases between the two germline ends. CDR3 size: 16 residues. The CDR3: CASSERSGTNTGELFF. The CDR3 DNA follows: TGTGCCAGCAGCGAGAGGAGCGGAACGAACACCGGGGAGCTGTTTTTT. The entire variable domain, with the rest obtained from reference TRBV9 and TRBJ2-2, is as follows: DSGVTQTPKHLITATGQRVTLRCSPRSGDLSVYWYQQSLDQGLQFLIQYYNGEERAKGNILERFSAQQFPDLHSELNLSSLELGDSALYFCASSERSGTNTGELFFGEGSRLTVL.

The chain links TRBV5-1 to TRBJ2-2, with 9 bases fitting TRBD2. The germline V gene has CDR1 SGHRS and CDR2 YFSETQ. The CDR3 length is 16 residues. Unmatched junction bases numbered 5, after V lost 2 bases and J lost 3 bases. The CDR3 loop is CASSLPGLAYTGELFF. CDR3 in DNA: TGCGCCAGCAGCTTACCGGGACTAGCTTACACCGGGGAGCTGTTTTTT.

This clone was seen a few times. This chain connects TRBV7-9 to TRBJ1-1; maybe TRBD1 (6 bases). Germline V gene lookup returns CDR1 SEHNR and CDR2 FQNEAQ (reference sequence). Trimming shortened V by 0 bases and J by 8 bases, and 10 bases separated the two germline ends. The CDR3 is 13 residues long. DNA for the CDR3: TGTGCCAGCAGCTTAGCGACAGGACGAGAAGCTTTCTTT. It translates to CASSLATGREAFF.

V is TRBV7-5 and J is TRBJ2-7; TRBD2 was called by the table and not checked on the DNA. TRBV7-5 constitutes a pseudogene. This CDR3 is built from 13 residues. The CDR3 coding sequence is TGTGCCAGAAGCCGTACTAGATTCAACGAGCAGTACTTC. Translation: CARSRTRFNEQYF.

The chain joins TRBV30 to TRBJ2-1; D not resolved. The CDR3 is 11 residues long. V shed 4 bases and J shed 0 bases, with 1 base lying between them. CDR1 is GTSNPN and CDR2 is SVGIG in the germline V gene (reference sequence). The CDR3 nucleotides are TGTGCCTGGACCTCCTACAATGAGCAGTTCTTC. Translating gives CAWTSYNEQFF.

This chain uses TRBV7-9 with TRBJ1-6; D is unclear. Trimming shortened V by 5 bases and J by 5 bases, and 7 bases separated the two germline ends. Germline CDR1 reads SEHNR; CDR2 reads FQNEAQ (reference sequence). The CDR3 is 13 residues long. The chain's CDR3 is CASSVRDNSPLHF. The DNA for the CDR3 is TGTGCCAGCAGCGTCAGAGATAATTCACCCCTCCACTTT.

The chain carries TRBV5-8 and TRBJ2-7; possibly TRBD1 for D (6 bases). CDR1 is SGHTS and CDR2 is YDEGEE in the germline V gene. CDR3 length: 16 amino acids. V lost 2 bases, J lost 2 bases, and 17 bases lay in between. The CDR3 sequence: CASSLEFPDRTYEQYF. CDR3 sequence (DNA): TGTGCCAGCAGCTTAGAGTTCCCGGACAGAACCTACGAGCAGTACTTC.

The chain couples TRBV5-1 to TRBJ1-2, with no clear D. Trimming took off 0 bases at V and 4 bases at J, with 10 bases between the two ends. Germline V gives CDR1 SGHRS, CDR2 YFSETQ. The CDR3 has 14 residues. For the CDR3, the DNA is TGCGCCAGCAGCTTGGCGCAAAGCGTCTATGGCTACACCTTC. This codes for CASSLAQSVYGYTF.

This sequence joins TRBV18 and TRBJ2-3; D possibly corresponds to TRBD2 (6 bases). Germline V CDR1 and CDR2: KGHSH, LQKENI. The CDR3 loop spans 15 amino acids. Between the trimmed V and J ends, which lost 6 bases and 1 base, there was a span of 14 bases. In DNA form, the CDR3 reads TGTGCCAGCTCTCCAGTGACTAGGGGCACAGATACGCAGTATTTT. Its protein is CASSPVTRGTDTQYF. Full variable domain (missing parts from reference TRBV18 and TRBJ2-3): NAGVMQNPRHLVRRRGQEARLRCSPMKGHSHVYWYRQLPEEGLKFMVYLQKENIIDESGMPKERFSAEFPKEGPSILRIQQVVRGDSAAYFCASSPVTRGTDTQYFGPGTRLTVL.

The gene calls are TRBV13 and TRBJ2-1; 11 nucleotides agree with TRBD2. Germline CDR1 PRHDT, CDR2 FYEKMQ (reference sequence). Trimming cost V 1 base and J 7 bases; bases outside gene matches: 15. The CDR3 contains 19 residues. The CDR3 DNA reads as TGTGCCAGCAGCTTAGATTCTCTTAGCGGGAGGGCCAGGGGGAATGAGCAGTTCTTC. It encodes CASSLDSLSGRARGNEQFF.

The chain uses TRBV5-6 and TRBJ2-2; 13 bases line up with TRBD2. The CDR3 totals 17 residues. Per the germline V gene, CDR1 is SGHDT and CDR2 is YYEEEE. Unmatched junction bases numbered 6, after V lost 3 bases and J lost 4 bases. This CDR3 is CASSSGLAGVGTGELFF. The CDR3 bases are TGTGCCAGCAGCTCTGGACTAGCGGGAGTCGGCACCGGGGAGCTGTTTTTT.

The CDR3 DNA reads TGTGCCTGGAGTAGGGGCCAAAGGGGTCAGCCCCAGCATTTT. Translation gives CAWSRGQRGQPQHF. The chain uses TRBV30 and TRBJ1-5; TRBD1 is a possible D gene (5 bases). This CDR3 contains 14 residues. Looked up from germline, CDR1 is GTSNPN and CDR2 is SVGIG (reference sequence). Trimming pared 2 bases from V and 6 bases from J, leaving 14 bases between.

The chain carries TRBV2 and TRBJ2-5, with 13 bases aligning to TRBD2. The CDR3 extends over 16 amino acids. From germline, CDR1 is SNHLY and CDR2 FYNNEI. V was clipped by 6 bases and J by 5 bases; unmatched bases: 9. CDR3: CASRPPTSGRGETQYF. The CDR3 DNA reads as TGTGCCAGCAGACCACCTACTAGCGGGAGGGGGGAGACCCAGTACTTC. Together with reference TRBV2 and TRBJ2-5, the CDR3 gives the full variable domain: EPEVTQTPSHQVTQMGQEVILRCVPISNHLYFYWYRQILGQKVEFLVSFYNNEISEKSEIFDDQFSVERPDGSNFTLKIRSTKLEDSAMYFCASRPPTSGRGETQYFGPGTRLLVL.

This chain joins TRBV5-1 and TRBJ2-6, with 10 bases matching TRBD2. The CDR3 has 16 amino acids. Trimming cost V 7 bases and J 2 bases; bases outside gene matches: 6. The germline CDR1 and CDR2 sequences are SGHRS and YFSETQ. The CDR3 loop reads CASQSGGAAGANVLTF. Written as DNA, the CDR3 is TGCGCCAGCCAAAGCGGGGGGGCTGCTGGGGCCAACGTCCTGACTTTC.

V and J are TRBV28 and TRBJ2-7, with 10 positions matching TRBD1. Trimming cost V 3 bases and J 4 bases; bases outside gene matches: 9. The germline V gene encodes CDR1 MDHEN and CDR2 SYDVKM. The CDR3 runs to 16 residues. The CDR3 bases are TGTGCCAGCAGTTTCCATGGAGGGACAGGGGTATACGAGCAGTACTTC. Its translation is CASSFHGGTGVYEQYF.

This chain uses TRBV5-1 with TRBJ2-7, with 9 positions matching TRBD1. Germline V gene data show CDR1 as SGHRS and CDR2 as YFSETQ. J gave up 2 bases and V 1 base, and 1 base lay outside the gene matches. The CDR3 contains 14 residues. The CDR3 bases are TGCGCCAGCAGCTTGACAGGGGGCGCCTACGAGCAGTACTTC. This sequence encodes CASSLTGGAYEQYF.

The chain has TRBV7-8 and TRBJ2-7, with 12 bases aligning to TRBD2. CDR3 length: 16 residues. Germline values: CDR1 SGHVS, CDR2 FQNEAQ. V trimming: 4 bases; J trimming: 4 bases; junction bases outside the gene matches: 8. The CDR3: CASSYMSGTSGYEQYF. CDR3 DNA sequence: TGTGCCAGCAGCTACATGTCCGGGACTAGCGGGTACGAGCAGTACTTC.

The rearrangement uses TRBV19 and TRBJ1-2; D is unresolved. CDR1 is LNHDA and CDR2 is SQIVND in the germline V gene (reference sequence). Between the trimmed V and J ends, which lost 5 bases and 5 bases, there was a span of 6 bases. The CDR3 totals 11 residues. CDR3 nucleotides: TGTGCCAGTAGTGCCAATTATGGCTACACCTTC. Amino acids: CASSANYGYTF.

The CDR3 sequence is CASAPTGGRTEAFF. For the CDR3, the DNA is TGTGCCAGCGCCCCGACAGGGGGAAGGACTGAAGCTTTCTTT. The gene calls are TRBV6-6 and TRBJ1-1; 9 bases are a match to TRBD1. This CDR3 is built from 14 residues. Trimming cost V 8 bases and J 5 bases; bases outside gene matches: 9. CDR1 and CDR2 (germline): MNHNY, SVGAGI (reference sequence).

The chain couples TRBV5-8 to TRBJ1-3, with D maybe TRBD1 (6 bases). Germline assignment: CDR1 SGHTS and CDR2 YDEGEE. V lost 4 bases to trimming and J lost 1 base, with 12 bases between them. This CDR3 is built from 15 residues. DNA of the CDR3: TGTGCCAGCAGCGGGGGCAGGGGATCTGGAAACACCATATATTTT. It specifies CASSGGRGSGNTIYF.

The chain carries TRBV18 and TRBJ1-1, with D unclear. CDR1 is KGHSH, CDR2 LQKENI, per germline. The V end lost 0 bases, the J end lost 0 bases, and 11 bases lay between the germline ends. This CDR3 spans 16 amino acids. The CDR3 sequence: CASSPPGLAMNTEAFF. CDR3 in DNA: TGTGCCAGCTCACCACCCGGGCTGGCCATGAACACTGAAGCTTTCTTT.

The chain joins TRBV11-2 to TRBJ2-2; the D is unclear. CDR3 size: 13 residues. The germline V gene encodes CDR1 SGHAT and CDR2 FQNNGV. V lost 5 bases to trimming and J lost 4 bases, with 8 bases between them. CDR3 bases: TGTGCCAGCAGCCTGTCGGTCACCGGGGAGCTGTTTTTT. It translates to CASSLSVTGELFF.

The chain links TRBV6-1 to TRBJ1-5, with D uncertain. The CDR3 contains 11 residues. Germline V gives CDR1 MNHNS, CDR2 SASEGT. V was pared by 1 base and J by 9 bases, with 4 bases between. This chain's CDR3 is CASSEGWPQHF. DNA for the CDR3: TGTGCCAGCAGTGAAGGGTGGCCCCAGCATTTT.

The chain recombines TRBV2 with TRBJ2-1, with D tentatively TRBD1 or TRBD2 (5 bases each). Germline V gene data show CDR1 as SNHLY and CDR2 as FYNNEI. This CDR3 spans 12 amino acids. V shed 3 bases and J shed 8 bases, with 8 bases lying between them. CDR3 coding DNA: TGTGCCAGCAGTGACAGGGACCATGAGCAGTTCTTC. Translating gives CASSDRDHEQFF.

The V call is TRBV10-3, the J call TRBJ2-3, with D perhaps matching TRBD2 (6 bases). V was trimmed by 2 bases and J by 4 bases, leaving 22 bases between them. CDR3 size: 18 residues. Per the germline V gene, CDR1 is ENHRY and CDR2 is SYGVKD. The CDR3 spells CAISETPAGTRSSDTQYF. The CDR3 region has the DNA TGTGCCATCAGTGAGACACCTGCCGGGACTCGAAGTTCAGATACGCAGTATTTT.

V and J are TRBV6-5 and TRBJ1-6; TRBD1 is a possible D gene (6 bases). Deletions cut 2 bases from V and 6 bases from J, with 8 bases between. The CDR3 contains 14 residues. Germline loops: CDR1 MNHEY, CDR2 SVGAGI. This CDR3 is CASSYLQGNSPLHF. The CDR3 coding sequence is TGTGCCAGCAGTTACCTACAGGGTAATTCACCCCTCCACTTT.

This rearrangement joins TRBV4-2 to TRBJ2-7, with TRBD1 identical over 9 bases. Germline lookup yields CDR1 LGHNA and CDR2 YNFKEQ. This CDR3 is built from 15 residues. The junction had 3 bases not matched to a gene; V was cut back by 0 bases and J by 3 bases. The CDR3 is CASSQDTGGVYEQYF. The DNA of the CDR3 is TGTGCCAGCAGCCAAGACACAGGGGGCGTCTACGAGCAGTACTTC.

Here the CDR3 DNA reads TGCAGCGTTGAATTGGAGACCACGACGCAGTATTTT. Translation gives CSVELETTTQYF. This chain uses TRBV29-1 with TRBJ2-3, with D hard to call. Germline V gene data show CDR1 as SQVTM and CDR2 as ANQGSEA. This CDR3 spans 12 amino acids. The germline V and J ends were trimmed by 2 bases and 9 bases, with 12 bases remaining between them.

The chain employs TRBV5-6 and TRBJ2-5, with TRBD2 matching 15 bases. The CDR3 sequence is 16 residues long. Germline lookup yields CDR1 SGHDT and CDR2 YYEEEE. Trimming cost V 3 bases and J 5 bases; bases outside gene matches: 5. The CDR3 DNA follows: TGTGCCAGCAGCTACGGACTAGCGGGGGGGCTTGAGACCCAGTACTTC. This gives the protein CASSYGLAGGLETQYF.

This clone was recorded only once. The chain employs TRBV5-8 and TRBJ2-7, with D possibly being TRBD2 (5 bases). Germline lookup yields CDR1 SGHTS and CDR2 YDEGEE. Trimming took 5 bases from V and 4 from J, leaving 7 bases between them. The CDR3 has 11 amino acids. The CDR3 sequence: CASSRRYEQYF. CDR3 in DNA: TGTGCCAGCAGTAGGAGGTACGAGCAGTACTTC.